This T cell receptor (beta chain) was recovered during a study of control samples from healthy donors and cancer patients. The CDR3 is 13 residues long. V lost 6 bases to trimming and J lost 1 base, with 9 bases between them. Germline CDR1 and CDR2: SGHNT and YENEEA. TCRdb's table, derived via immunoSEQ multiplex PCR, lists solely in-frame clones and lacks some. The sample contains 90,000 or so clones, about 88% of which appear only once. The sequencing input was blood. This TCR derives from a woman in her forties or fifties in good health. The rearrangement uses TRBV11-3 and TRBJ2-5; D ambiguous. CDR3: CASSFSLQETQYF. The CDR3 DNA reads as TGTGCCAGCAGTTTTAGCCTCCAAGAGACCCAGTACTTC.